This T cell receptor (beta chain) derives from a study of read filtering for tumor transcriptome and immune sequencing. Study at large: IR-seq gave about 3.5 to 11 million TCR reads per sample; RNA-seq gave roughly 75 to 1,400.

Many counts were recorded for this clonotype. Trimming stripped 1 base from V and 7 bases from J, with 14 bases between. Germline CDR1 reads SGHAT; CDR2 reads FQNNGV. This CDR3 spans 15 amino acids. Molecular barcoded adaptors covering alpha/delta and beta/gamma chains were used on 400 to 450 ng RNA. TCRdb independently ran MiXCR on the reads; one entry per CDR3 protein. Counted here are 50,000 to 65,000 distinct CDR3 sequences, more than 9% occurring once; the ten biggest clones make up approximately 16%. The rearrangement uses TRBV11-2 and TRBJ2-1; D uncertain. This receptor was obtained from a donor at least 40 years old with multiple myeloma. The material sequenced was a population of CD138-negative cells sorted from bone marrow. The CDR3 spells CASSLGRPGQNEQFF. CDR3 nucleotides: TGTGCCAGCAGCTTAGGGCGACCCGGGCAGAATGAGCAGTTCTTC.